The clone carrying this TCR beta chain was seen only a few times. Antigen unknown. Trimming removed 0 bases from V and 6 bases from J; junction bases left unmatched: 8. The CDR3 runs 15 residues. The germline gives CDR1 SGHRS, CDR2 YFSETQ. The record originates from a study of response to subunit inactivated influenza vaccine. Findings and caveats of the study: Researchers suggested that each seasonal influenza vaccination recruits few new T cells.

TCRdb ran MiXCR on the RT-PCR reads and lists one entry per CDR3 protein. The data hold hundreds of thousands of distinct CDR3 sequences, with 10% to 15% observed a single time. This material consisted of PBMCs from blood, taken roughly 47 days after vaccination. This rearrangement joins TRBV5-1 to TRBJ2-7; 8 bases align to TRBD2. This clonotype was obtained from a man over 45 who received an inactivated influenza vaccine. This chain's CDR3 is CASSLGVAGRGEQYF. The CDR3, as DNA: TGCGCCAGCAGCTTGGGGGTAGCGGGACGGGGCGAGCAGTACTTC.